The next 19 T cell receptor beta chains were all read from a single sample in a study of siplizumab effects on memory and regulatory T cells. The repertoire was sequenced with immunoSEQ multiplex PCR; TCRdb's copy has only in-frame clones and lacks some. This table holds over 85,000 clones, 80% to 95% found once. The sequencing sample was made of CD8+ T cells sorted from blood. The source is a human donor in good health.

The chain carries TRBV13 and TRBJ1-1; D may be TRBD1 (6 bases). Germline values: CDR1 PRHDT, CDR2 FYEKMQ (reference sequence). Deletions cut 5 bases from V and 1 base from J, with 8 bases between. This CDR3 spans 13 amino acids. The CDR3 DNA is TGTGCCAGCAGCAGACAGGAGAACACTGAAGCTTTCTTT. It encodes CASSRQENTEAFF. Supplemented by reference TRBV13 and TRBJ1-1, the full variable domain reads AAGVIQSPRHLIKEKRETATLKCYPIPRHDTVYWYQQGPGQDPQFLISFYEKMQSDKGSIPDRFSAQQFSDYHSELNMSSLELGDSALYFCASSRQENTEAFFGQGTRLTVV.

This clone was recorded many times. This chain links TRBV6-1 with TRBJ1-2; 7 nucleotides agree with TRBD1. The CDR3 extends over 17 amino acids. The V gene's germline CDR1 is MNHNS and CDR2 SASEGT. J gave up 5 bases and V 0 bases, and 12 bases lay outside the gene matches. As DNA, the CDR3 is TGTGCCAGCAGTGAAGCTCTGGACAGGCCAGCCCGATATGGCTACACCTTC. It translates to CASSEALDRPARYGYTF.

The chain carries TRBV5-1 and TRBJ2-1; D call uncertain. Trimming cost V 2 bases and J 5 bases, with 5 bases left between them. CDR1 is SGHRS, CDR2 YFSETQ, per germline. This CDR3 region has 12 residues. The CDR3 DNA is TGCGCCAGCAGCTTTCGGAACAATGAGCAGTTCTTC. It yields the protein CASSFRNNEQFF.

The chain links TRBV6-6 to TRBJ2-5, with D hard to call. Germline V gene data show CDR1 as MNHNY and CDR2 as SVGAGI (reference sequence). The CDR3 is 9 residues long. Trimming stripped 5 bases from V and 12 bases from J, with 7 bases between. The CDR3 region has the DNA TGTGCCAGCAGTCCAACCGAGTACTTC. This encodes CASSPTEYF.

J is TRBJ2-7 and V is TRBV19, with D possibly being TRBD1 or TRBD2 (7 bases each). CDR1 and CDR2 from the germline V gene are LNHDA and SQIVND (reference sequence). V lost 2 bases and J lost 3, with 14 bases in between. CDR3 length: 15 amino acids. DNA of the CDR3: TGTGCCAGTAGTATATGGGCAGGGGGGGACTACGAGCAGTACTTC. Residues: CASSIWAGGDYEQYF.

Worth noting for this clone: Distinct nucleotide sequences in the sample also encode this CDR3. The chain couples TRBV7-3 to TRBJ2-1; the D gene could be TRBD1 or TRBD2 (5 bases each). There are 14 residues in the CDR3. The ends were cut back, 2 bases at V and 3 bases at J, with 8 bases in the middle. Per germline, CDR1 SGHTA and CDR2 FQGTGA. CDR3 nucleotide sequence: TGTGCCAGCAGCTTAGGGGGAATCTACAATGAGCAGTTCTTC. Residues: CASSLGGIYNEQFF.

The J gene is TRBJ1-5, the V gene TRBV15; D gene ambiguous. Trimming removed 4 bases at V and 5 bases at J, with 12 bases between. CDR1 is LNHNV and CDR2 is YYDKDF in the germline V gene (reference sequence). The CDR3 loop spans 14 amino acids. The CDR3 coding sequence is TGTGCCACCAGCACCATGGGAGGGTATCAGCCCCAGCATTTT. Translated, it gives CATSTMGGYQPQHF.

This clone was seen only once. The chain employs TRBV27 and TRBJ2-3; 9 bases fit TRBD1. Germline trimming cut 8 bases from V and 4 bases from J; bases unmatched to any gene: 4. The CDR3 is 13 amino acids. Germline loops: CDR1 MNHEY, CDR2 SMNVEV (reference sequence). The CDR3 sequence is CASVGTGPDTQYF. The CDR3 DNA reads TGTGCCAGCGTCGGGACAGGGCCAGATACGCAGTATTTT.

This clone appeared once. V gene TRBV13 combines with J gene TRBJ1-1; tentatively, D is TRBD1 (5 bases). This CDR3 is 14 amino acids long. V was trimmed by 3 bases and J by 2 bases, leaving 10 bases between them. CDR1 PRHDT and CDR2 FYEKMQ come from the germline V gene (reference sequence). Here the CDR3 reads CASSFNQGNTEAFF. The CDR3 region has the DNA TGTGCCAGCAGCTTCAACCAGGGCAACACTGAAGCTTTCTTT.

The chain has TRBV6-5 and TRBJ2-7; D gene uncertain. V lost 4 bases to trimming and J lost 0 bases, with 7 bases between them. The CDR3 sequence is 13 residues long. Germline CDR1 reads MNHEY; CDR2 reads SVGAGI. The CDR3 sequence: CASSSGPSYEQYF. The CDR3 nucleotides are TGTGCCAGCAGTTCCGGGCCCTCCTACGAGCAGTACTTC.

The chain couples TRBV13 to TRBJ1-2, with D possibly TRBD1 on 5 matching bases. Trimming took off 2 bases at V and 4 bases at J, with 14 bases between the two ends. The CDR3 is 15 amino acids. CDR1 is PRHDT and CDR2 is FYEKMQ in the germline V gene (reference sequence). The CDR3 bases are TGTGCCAGCAGCTTACAGGGCCCCCAGGGCTATGGCTACACCTTC. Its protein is CASSLQGPQGYGYTF.

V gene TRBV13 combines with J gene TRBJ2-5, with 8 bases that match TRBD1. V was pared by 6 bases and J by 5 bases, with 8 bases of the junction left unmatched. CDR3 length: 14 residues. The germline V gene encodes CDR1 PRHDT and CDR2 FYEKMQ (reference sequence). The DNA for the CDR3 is TGTGCCAGCAGAGACGCAGGGGGCGGTGAGACCCAGTACTTC. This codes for CASRDAGGGETQYF.

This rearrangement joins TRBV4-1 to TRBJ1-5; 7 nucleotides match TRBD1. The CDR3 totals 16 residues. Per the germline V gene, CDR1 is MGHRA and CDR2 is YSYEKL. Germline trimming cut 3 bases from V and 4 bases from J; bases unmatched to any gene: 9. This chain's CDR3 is CASSHEGQVGNQPQHF. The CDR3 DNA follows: TGCGCCAGCAGCCACGAAGGACAGGTCGGGAATCAGCCCCAGCATTTT.

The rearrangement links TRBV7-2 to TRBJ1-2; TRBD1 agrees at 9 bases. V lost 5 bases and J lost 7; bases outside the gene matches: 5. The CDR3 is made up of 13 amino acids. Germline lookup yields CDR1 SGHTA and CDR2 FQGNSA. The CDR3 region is CASSPPQGAGYTF. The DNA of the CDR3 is TGTGCCAGCAGCCCACCACAGGGGGCTGGCTACACCTTC.

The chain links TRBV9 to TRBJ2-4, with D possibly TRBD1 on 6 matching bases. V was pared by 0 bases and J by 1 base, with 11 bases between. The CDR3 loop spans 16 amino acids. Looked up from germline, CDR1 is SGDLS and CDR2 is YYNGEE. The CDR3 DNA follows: TGTGCCAGCAGCGTAGATGAGGGGGTGGCCAAAAACATTCAGTACTTC. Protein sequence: CASSVDEGVAKNIQYF.

CDR3 coding DNA: TGTGCCAGCAGCTTGGGACAGGGGGCAGCCTACGAGCAGTACTTC. Translated, it gives CASSLGQGAAYEQYF. This chain joins TRBV5-6 and TRBJ2-7; 10 bases agree with TRBD1. Germline V CDR1 and CDR2: SGHDT, YYEEEE. With 0 bases clipped from V and 2 bases from J, the junction kept 2 bases outside the gene matches. The CDR3 runs 15 residues.

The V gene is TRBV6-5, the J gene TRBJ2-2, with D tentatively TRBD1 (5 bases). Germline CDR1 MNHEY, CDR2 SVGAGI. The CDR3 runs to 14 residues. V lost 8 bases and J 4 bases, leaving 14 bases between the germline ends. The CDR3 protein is CASLMQGSTGELFF. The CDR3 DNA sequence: TGTGCCAGCCTCATGCAGGGATCCACCGGGGAGCTGTTTTTT.

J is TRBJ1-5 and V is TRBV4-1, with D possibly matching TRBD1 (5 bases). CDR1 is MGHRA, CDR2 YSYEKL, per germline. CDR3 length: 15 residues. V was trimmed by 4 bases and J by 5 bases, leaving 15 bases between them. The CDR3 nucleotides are TGCGCCAGCAGCCGCGGGGGGGTGGCCGATCAGCCCCAGCATTTT. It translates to CASSRGGVADQPQHF.

The CDR3 DNA reads as TGTGCTAGTGGTTGGGGGGACAGGGGCCCGAACACTGAAGCTTTCTTT. This encodes CASGWGDRGPNTEAFF. The V call is TRBV12-5, the J call TRBJ1-1; 10 bases line up with TRBD1. Germline V gene lookup returns CDR1 LGHNT and CDR2 FRNRAP. J gave up 1 base and V 4 bases, and 6 bases lay outside the gene matches. This CDR3 contains 16 residues.